This TCR beta chain derives from a study of technical replicates of blood from several donors. CDR3 length: 15 residues. Unmatched junction bases numbered 8, after V lost 5 bases and J lost 2 bases. The V gene's germline CDR1 is MNHEY and CDR2 SVGAGI. Measured with immunoSEQ multiplex PCR; TCRdb has only the in-frame clones, and not every one. In the table there are approximately 75,000 clones, approximately 97% of which are singletons. The TCR originated in a human donor in good health. Source material: T cells isolated from PBMCs. The rearrangement links TRBV6-5 to TRBJ2-7, with TRBD1 matching over 8 bases. The DNA for the CDR3 is TGTGCCAGCAGTGCGGACAGGGTCCCAACCTACGAGCAGTACTTC. This gives the protein CASSADRVPTYEQYF.